Below, 10 T cell receptor beta chains from the same sample are listed, as sequenced in a study of blood T cell repertoires in COVID-19. TCRdb keeps only in-frame clones here, not all; method: immunoSEQ multiplex PCR. The repertoire has about 170,000 clones, approximately 79% of them found once; the top ten carry 19%. Sequenced material: PBMCs or T cells enriched from blood (not recorded which). The receptors come from an older woman in a cohort exposed to, infected with or recovered from COVID-19 (not recorded which).

The V and J genes are TRBV25-1 and TRBJ2-5; 9 bases align to TRBD2. J was trimmed by 4 bases and V by 3 bases; bases with no gene match: 6. This CDR3 is built from 15 residues. Germline V gives CDR1 MGHDK, CDR2 SYGVNS. The CDR3 loop is CASSDWLAGRETQYF. In DNA, the CDR3 is TGTGCCAGCAGTGACTGGCTAGCGGGAAGAGAGACCCAGTACTTC.

The chain uses TRBV5-1 and TRBJ2-5; weak D call: TRBD2 (5 bases). Trimming stripped 0 bases from V and 0 bases from J, with 15 bases between. There are 17 residues in the CDR3. Germline values: CDR1 SGHRS, CDR2 YFSETQ. The CDR3 DNA reads TGCGCCAGCAGCTTGGGGGTCGGGCGGGCGGACCAAGAGACCCAGTACTTC. Its translation: CASSLGVGRADQETQYF. Using reference TRBV5-1 and TRBJ2-5 for the parts outside the CDR3, the full variable domain is KAGVTQTPRYLIKTRGQQVTLSCSPISGHRSVSWYQQTPGQGLQFLFEYFSETQRNKGNFPGRFSGRQFSNSRSEMNVSTLELGDSALYLCASSLGVGRADQETQYFGPGTRLLVL.

V and J are TRBV18 and TRBJ1-2, with 10 bases aligning to TRBD1. CDR3 size: 17 residues. J gave up 8 bases and V 3 bases, and 15 bases lay outside the gene matches. The germline V gene has CDR1 KGHSH and CDR2 LQKENI. The CDR3 nucleotides are TGTGCCAGCTCACCGACCGGGACAGGGGATTGGCCGGCAGGCTACACCTTC. Translation: CASSPTGTGDWPAGYTF.

This chain connects TRBV7-3 to TRBJ2-6; TRBD2 matches 7 bases. Germline CDR1 and CDR2: SGHTA and FQGTGA. This CDR3 has 18 amino acids. J was trimmed by 4 bases and V by 2 bases; bases with no gene match: 11. CDR3 coding DNA: TGTGCCAGCAGCTTATTAGGGACGGGAGGTTCAGGGGCCAACGTCCTGACTTTC. The encoded protein is CASSLLGTGGSGANVLTF.

This rearrangement joins TRBV5-1 to TRBJ1-2; no firm D call. V lost 0 bases and J 3 bases, leaving 12 bases between the germline ends. The CDR3 spans 15 residues. Germline CDR1 reads SGHRS; CDR2 reads YFSETQ. The chain's CDR3 is CASSLVGGKDYGYTF. CDR3 in DNA: TGCGCCAGCAGCTTGGTCGGCGGGAAAGACTATGGCTACACCTTC.

The CDR3 protein is CASSLADYSPLHF. The CDR3 coding sequence is TGTGCCAGCAGCTTGGCGGACTATTCACCCCTCCACTTT. The V gene is TRBV5-4, the J gene TRBJ1-6; D is ambiguous. Germline values: CDR1 SGHNT, CDR2 YYREEE (reference sequence). The CDR3 loop spans 13 amino acids. V lost 0 bases, J lost 8 bases, and 6 bases lay in between.

The chain employs TRBV28 and TRBJ2-7; 9 nucleotides line up with TRBD1. CDR1 and CDR2 from the germline V gene are MDHEN and SYDVKM. The CDR3 totals 15 residues. V trimming: 5 bases; J trimming: 5 bases; junction bases outside the gene matches: 10. CDR3 sequence reads: CASSPGDRAIHEQYF. The CDR3 DNA reads as TGTGCCAGCAGTCCAGGGGACAGGGCTATCCACGAGCAGTACTTC.

This chain joins TRBV6-5 and TRBJ2-3; TRBD1 matches 8 bases. The V and J ends lost 7 bases and 4 bases, in that order; junction bases with no gene match: 7. CDR3 length equals 14 residues. CDR1 is MNHEY and CDR2 is SVGAGI in the germline V gene. CDR3 nucleotides: TGTGCCAGCACCCGGACAGGGTGGGCAGATACGCAGTATTTT. Protein sequence: CASTRTGWADTQYF.

The gene calls are TRBV19 and TRBJ2-7, with D tentatively TRBD2 (6 bases). The germline V and J ends were trimmed by 4 bases and 0 bases, with 7 bases remaining between them. Germline assignment: CDR1 LNHDA and CDR2 SQIVND (reference sequence). This CDR3 has 13 amino acids. In DNA, the CDR3 is TGTGCCAGTAGTAGGCGGGGCTCCTACGAGCAGTACTTC. Its translation is CASSRRGSYEQYF.

The V gene is TRBV7-2, the J gene TRBJ2-6; TRBD2 aligns across 8 bases. V trimming: 5 bases; J trimming: 0 bases; junction bases outside the gene matches: 6. CDR3 length: 17 residues. Germline values: CDR1 SGHTA, CDR2 FQGNSA. In DNA, the CDR3 is TGTGCCAGCAGCGTCCTAGCGGGCCCCTCTGGGGCCAACGTCCTGACTTTC. It specifies CASSVLAGPSGANVLTF.